This TCR beta chain is from a study of blood T cell repertoires in COVID-19. About the research overall: Researchers got acute and convalescent COVID-19 samples from the United States, Italy and Spain.

This CDR3 is built from 14 residues. The germline gives CDR1 SNHLY, CDR2 FYNNEI. Trimming removed 7 bases at V and 3 bases at J, with 14 bases between. The table came from immunoSEQ multiplex PCR; TCRdb's copy has only in-frame clones and leaves some out. The table has approximately 77,000 clones, 70% to 90% seen once. V and J are TRBV2 and TRBJ2-3; D uncertain. The receptor was isolated from a man aged 45-60 years with active COVID-19. Material: peripheral blood. The CDR3 here is CASTPLLKTDTQYF. The CDR3 DNA reads as TGTGCCAGCACCCCCCTCCTAAAGACAGATACGCAGTATTTT.